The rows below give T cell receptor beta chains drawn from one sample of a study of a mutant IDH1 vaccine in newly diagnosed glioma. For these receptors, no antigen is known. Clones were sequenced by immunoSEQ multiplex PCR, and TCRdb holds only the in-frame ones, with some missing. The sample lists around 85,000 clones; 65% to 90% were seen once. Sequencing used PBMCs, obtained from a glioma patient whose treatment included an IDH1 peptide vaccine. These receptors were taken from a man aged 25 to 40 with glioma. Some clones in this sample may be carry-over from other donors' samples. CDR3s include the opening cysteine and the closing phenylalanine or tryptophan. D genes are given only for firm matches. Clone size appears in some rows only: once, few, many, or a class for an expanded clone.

TGTGCCAGCAGTGAACTAGCTCACACCGGGGAGCTGTTTTTT	CASSELAHTGELFF	TRBV6-1	TRBJ2-2	NA	NA
TGTGCCAGCAGCCCCGATGAAGGCGGAAACTATGGCTACACCTTC	CASSPDEGGNYGYTF	TRBV4-2	TRBJ1-2	NA	NA
TGTGCCGGCCGGGACAGGGGCAATGAGCAGTTCTTC	CAGRDRGNEQFF	TRBV2	TRBJ2-1	TRBD1	NA
TGCGCCAGCACGGACAGATTAAATCAGCCCCAGCATTTT	CASTDRLNQPQHF	TRBV23-1	TRBJ1-5	NA	NA
TGTGCCAGCAGTGTTGGACTAGCGGGGGGTCGAGAGACCCAGTACTTC	CASSVGLAGGRETQYF	TRBV2	TRBJ2-5	TRBD2	NA
TGCGCCAGCAGCCAACCTCGACGGGTCCACGAGCAGTACTTC	CASSQPRRVHEQYF	TRBV4-1	TRBJ2-7	NA	NA
TGTGCCAGCAGTCTACTAGCGGGAGGTTACAATGAGCAGTTCTTC	CASSLLAGGYNEQFF	TRBV28	TRBJ2-1	TRBD2	NA
TGCGCCAGCAGTCAATCGAACAACGGGGCGGAGTATAATTCACCCCTCCACTTT	CASSQSNNGAEYNSPLHF	TRBV23-1	TRBJ1-6	NA	NA
TGTGCCAGCAGCAAAGAACGCCCGAACAAAGGCGGTCAGCCCCAGCATTTT	CASSKERPNKGGQPQHF	TRBV21-1	TRBJ1-5	NA	few
TGTGCCACCAGAGGAGCAGGGCGAGATACGCAGTATTTT	CATRGAGRDTQYF	TRBV15	TRBJ2-3	NA	NA
TGTGCCAGCAGCCCCGAGCGGGAGCAGTACTTC	CASSPEREQYF	TRBV5-5	TRBJ2-7	NA	NA
TGTGCCAGCAGTTTGAAGGGGCGGGGGTACACAGATACGCAGTATTTT	CASSLKGRGYTDTQYF	TRBV27	TRBJ2-3	TRBD2	NA
TGTGCCAGCTCACCACTAGCGGGGGAACTCAATGAGCAGTTCTTC	CASSPLAGELNEQFF	TRBV18	TRBJ2-1	TRBD2	NA
TGTGCCAGCAGCGTAGTGCCAGGGTCGGACGAGCAGTACTTC	CASSVVPGSDEQYF	TRBV9	TRBJ2-7	NA	NA
TGTGCCAGCAGCTTTTCTAGCGGGAGCTACAATGAGCAGTTCTTC	CASSFSSGSYNEQFF	TRBV5-6	TRBJ2-1	TRBD2	NA
TGTGCCAGCAGTGAAGCGCCACGGATTAACTATGGCTACACCTTC	CASSEAPRINYGYTF	TRBV2	TRBJ1-2	NA	NA
TGTGCCACCACAGGGGCAGGGAATGAAAAACTGTTTTTT	CATTGAGNEKLFF	TRBV2	TRBJ1-4	TRBD1	NA
TGTGCCAGCAGCCACCGAATAACTCCTAGCGGGGAAACCTACGAGCAGTACTTC	CASSHRITPSGETYEQYF	TRBV4-2	TRBJ2-7	TRBD2	once